A single TCR beta chain is shown here with its context. Assay used: immunoSEQ multiplex PCR; TCRdb lists only in-frame clones, some missing. The sample lists about 7,000 clones; about 70% were seen once. This entry belongs to a study of tumor-infiltrating lymphocytes in localized non-small cell lung cancer. From germline, CDR1 is GTSNPN and CDR2 SVGIG (reference sequence). V shed 2 bases and J shed 0 bases, with 10 bases lying between them. This CDR3 is 14 amino acids long. The sample was uninvolved lung tissue not adjacent to the tumor. The sequence was collected from a human donor with non-small cell lung cancer. This chain links TRBV30 with TRBJ1-1; maybe TRBD1 (6 bases). The CDR3 DNA reads TGTGCCTGGAGTCTTGGACAGTTGAACACTGAAGCTTTCTTT. It specifies CAWSLGQLNTEAFF.